This entry lists 14 T cell receptor beta chains sequenced from one sample in a study of CD8 T cells in ankylosing spondylitis (dated by TCRdb to 2016 to 2017). Library generation was performed with 5' RACE. TCRdb shows the sequencer as Illumina HiSeq 2500. TCRdb ran its own pipeline on the public reads, namely fastp trimming at Q25 and MiXCR clone calling, and kept in-frame beta chains. Records with the same CDR3 protein are collapsed into one entry carrying the most frequent genes and DNA. Across this sample there are about 340,000 distinct CDR3 sequences, with 20% to 25% seen only once. Jointly, the top ten make up over 10% of the sample. The sequenced sample consisted of blood, either unsorted or a sorted T cell fraction (not recorded which). The origin of the receptors is a male donor with ankylosing spondylitis or in good health (not recorded which).

In its sample, this clonotype was seen a few times. The gene calls are TRBV12-3 or TRBV12-4 and TRBJ2-2; 10 bases line up with TRBD2. This CDR3 region has 15 residues. The J segment lost 8 bases and the V segment lost 5 bases, leaving 8 bases of the junction unmatched. CDR3 sequence (DNA): TGTGCCAGCAGTCAGCGGGGGGGGACAATGGGGGAGCTGTTTTTT. As protein: CASSQRGGTMGELFF.

This clonotype has more than one count but fewer than ten. The chain joins TRBV5-1 to TRBJ2-5; D is undetermined. Trimming left V 0 bases short and J 3 bases short, with 12 bases between. This CDR3 region has 15 residues. Looked up from germline, CDR1 is SGHRS and CDR2 is YFSETQ. This chain's CDR3 is CASSLDQFGEETQYF. In DNA, the CDR3 is TGCGCCAGCAGCTTGGACCAGTTCGGTGAAGAGACCCAGTACTTC.

This clonotype has ten or more counts. V usage is TRBV5-6 and J usage is TRBJ2-3; D gene ambiguous. V lost 3 bases and J 1 base, leaving 6 bases between the germline ends. Per the germline V gene, CDR1 is SGHDT and CDR2 is YYEEEE. The CDR3 covers 13 residues. Written as DNA, the CDR3 is TGTGCCAGCAGCTCCCTCCGCACAGATACGCAGTATTTT. Translation: CASSSLRTDTQYF. Complete variable domain (other parts from reference TRBV5-6 and TRBJ2-3): DAGVTQSPTHLIKTRGQQVTLRCSPKSGHDTVSWYQQALGQGPQFIFQYYEEEERQRGNFPDRFSGHQFPNYSSELNVNALLLGDSALYLCASSSLRTDTQYFGPGTRLTVL.

V is TRBV12-3 or TRBV12-4 and J is TRBJ1-1, with D unclear. V gave up 2 bases and J gave up 0 bases, with 4 bases separating them. CDR3 length equals 13 residues. The CDR3 here is CASSLWLNTEAFF. CDR3 DNA sequence: TGTGCCAGCAGTTTATGGTTGAACACTGAAGCTTTCTTT.

A few counts support this clonotype. The rearrangement uses TRBV20-1 and TRBJ1-2; 11 nucleotides agree with TRBD1. Germline V gene lookup returns CDR1 DFQATT and CDR2 SNEGSKA (reference sequence). The V gene end was trimmed by 3 bases and the J gene end by 2 bases; junction bases not matched to a gene: 2. The CDR3 loop spans 14 amino acids. CDR3: CSARRDRGNYGYTF. The CDR3 DNA reads TGCAGTGCTAGGAGGGACAGGGGGAACTATGGCTACACCTTC.

This clonotype was found a few times. The CDR3 loop reads CASSPYLGDTTGELFF. CDR3 nucleotides: TGTGCCAGCAGCCCCTACCTGGGGGACACCACCGGGGAGCTGTTTTTT. The rearrangement links TRBV7-8 to TRBJ2-2, with D maybe TRBD1 (6 bases). The CDR3 has 16 residues. Deletions cut 5 bases from V and 4 bases from J, with 17 bases between. The germline V gene encodes CDR1 SGHVS and CDR2 FQNEAQ.

This clonotype was seen only a few times. The chain couples TRBV12-3 or TRBV12-4 to TRBJ1-1, with D perhaps TRBD1 (5 bases). The CDR3 covers 14 residues. V dropped 4 bases and J dropped 2 bases, with 11 bases sitting between them. CDR3 in amino acids: CASSSLGGNTEAFF. CDR3 nucleotides: TGTGCCAGCAGTTCCCTCGGGGGAAACACTGAAGCTTTCTTT.

The chain recombines TRBV11-2 with TRBJ2-7, with D hard to call. The CDR3 runs 15 residues. The V end lost 1 base, the J end lost 0 bases, and 10 bases lay between the germline ends. Germline-derived CDR1 and CDR2 are SGHAT and FQNNGV. The CDR3 loop is CASSLAVGPSYEQYF. CDR3 sequence (DNA): TGTGCCAGCAGCTTAGCGGTCGGACCCTCCTACGAGCAGTACTTC.

This clonotype has ten or more counts. In nucleotides, the CDR3 is TGTGCCAGCACCGGGACAGGGCTCACAGATACGCAGTATTTT. Translated: CASTGTGLTDTQYF. The chain links TRBV12-3 or TRBV12-4 to TRBJ2-3, with 9 bases aligning to TRBD1. The CDR3 length is 14 residues. The V and J ends lost 7 bases and 2 bases, in that order; junction bases with no gene match: 4.

The gene calls are TRBV5-1 and TRBJ2-5; 8 nucleotides align to TRBD1. Germline-derived CDR1 and CDR2 are SGHRS and YFSETQ. Unmatched junction bases numbered 6, after V lost 0 bases and J lost 2 bases. The CDR3 has 16 amino acids. As DNA, the CDR3 is TGCGCCAGCAGCTTGGACGAGGACAGGGTTCAAGAGACCCAGTACTTC. Translating it yields CASSLDEDRVQETQYF.

In its sample, this clonotype was seen a few times. The chain employs TRBV9 and TRBJ2-1, with 7 bases that match TRBD1. J gave up 4 bases and V 0 bases, and 4 bases lay outside the gene matches. Germline-derived CDR1 and CDR2 are SGDLS and YYNGEE. The CDR3 runs to 15 residues. The CDR3 loop reads CASSVEGAKYNEQFF. CDR3 DNA: TGTGCCAGCAGCGTAGAGGGGGCCAAATACAATGAGCAGTTCTTC. Looking up the rest from reference TRBV9 and TRBJ2-1 gives the full variable domain: DSGVTQTPKHLITATGQRVTLRCSPRSGDLSVYWYQQSLDQGLQFLIQYYNGEERAKGNILERFSAQQFPDLHSELNLSSLELGDSALYFCASSVEGAKYNEQFFGPGTRLTVL.

This chain links TRBV6-5 with TRBJ2-1; D unresolved. In germline, CDR1 is MNHEY, CDR2 SVGAGI. This CDR3 has 16 residues. Trimming stripped 0 bases from V and 7 bases from J, with 16 bases between. CDR3 DNA: TGTGCCAGCAGTTACTCTAGGCTAGTTCTTCTAAATGAGCAGTTCTTC. Translation: CASSYSRLVLLNEQFF.

A few counts support this clonotype. The chain carries TRBV25-1 and TRBJ1-2; tentative D call: TRBD1 (5 bases). Trimming shortened V by 10 bases and J by 5 bases, and 14 bases separated the two germline ends. The length of the CDR3 is 12 residues. From germline, CDR1 is MGHDK and CDR2 SYGVNS. The CDR3 DNA sequence: TGTGCCACCGGGACGGAGGGGTATGGCTACACCTTC. This sequence encodes CATGTEGYGYTF.

This chain links TRBV10-3 with TRBJ2-7; 10 bases map to TRBD1. This CDR3 spans 17 amino acids. Germline CDR1 ENHRY, CDR2 SYGVKD. Germline trimming cut 1 base from V and 6 bases from J; bases unmatched to any gene: 12. The CDR3 DNA sequence: TGTGCCATCAGTGAGTGGGGACCTGGGACAGGGGTTAGCGAGCAGTACTTC. Translating gives CAISEWGPGTGVSEQYF.